This entry concerns a single T cell receptor (beta chain). These data are taken from a study of blood T cell repertoires in COVID-19. The germline V gene has CDR1 SEHNR and CDR2 FQNEAQ (reference sequence). With V trimmed by 1 base and J by 1 base, 0 bases remained unmatched. The CDR3 totals 16 residues. Repertoires were generated with immunoSEQ multiplex PCR, while TCRdb's copy carries only in-frame clones and drops some. The sample shows approximately 390,000 clones, around 89% of them seen only once. The V and J genes are TRBV7-9 and TRBJ2-3; 12 nucleotides agree with TRBD2. The sample comprised peripheral blood. This receptor was obtained from a man aged 18 to 30 with active or convalescent COVID-19. For the CDR3, the DNA is TGTGCCAGCAGCTTAGGACTAGCGGGGGGCACAGATACGCAGTATTTT. This sequence encodes CASSLGLAGGTDTQYF.